The 27 T cell receptor beta chains listed next were all sequenced from one sample in a study of cytomegalovirus exposure and HLA in healthy donors. In the PCR, 60 Vbeta and 13 Jbeta primers were used. Sequencing was performed with immunoSEQ multiplex PCR; in TCRdb, only in-frame clones are kept and a portion is missing. The sample lists about 200,000 clones, approximately 79% occurring once. The specimen sequenced was PBMCs. The origin of the receptors is a man in his late teens or twenties in good health and CMV-seronegative.

CDR3 in DNA: TGTGCCAGCAGCTTGGAAGGACAGATTTCCTACAATGAGCAGTTCTTC. Translating gives CASSLEGQISYNEQFF. V gene TRBV5-4 combines with J gene TRBJ2-1; possibly TRBD1 for D (6 bases). From germline, CDR1 is SGHNT and CDR2 YYREEE (reference sequence). The V end was cut by 0 bases, the J end by 1 base, with 11 bases between. The CDR3 has 16 residues.

The chain links TRBV4-2 to TRBJ2-7; 12 bases agree with TRBD2. Losses at the gene ends were 1 base for V and 4 bases for J; bases not matched to a gene: 8. Germline V lookup: CDR1 LGHNA, CDR2 YNFKEQ. The CDR3 extends over 17 amino acids. The CDR3 is CASSQVAASGGVYEQYF. The CDR3 DNA reads TGTGCCAGCAGCCAAGTCGCGGCTAGCGGGGGGGTTTACGAGCAGTACTTC.

The CDR3, as DNA: TGTGCCAGCAGTGCCTCGCGGGCTCAAGAGACCCAGTACTTC. It encodes CASSASRAQETQYF. This sequence joins TRBV6-1 and TRBJ2-5, with D maybe TRBD2 (5 bases). Trimming stripped 4 bases from V and 2 bases from J, with 11 bases between. The CDR3 has 14 residues. In germline, CDR1 is MNHNS, CDR2 SASEGT.

V is TRBV30 and J is TRBJ1-1, with unresolved D. Deletions cut 1 base from V and 1 base from J, with 7 bases between. The CDR3 runs 13 residues. In germline, CDR1 is GTSNPN, CDR2 SVGIG (reference sequence). The chain's CDR3 is CAWSGPGNTEAFF. The DNA for the CDR3 is TGTGCCTGGAGTGGGCCTGGGAACACTGAAGCTTTCTTT.

Here the CDR3 reads CASSPDDRPNTEAFF. CDR3 coding DNA: TGCGCCAGCAGCCCGGACGACAGGCCTAACACTGAAGCTTTCTTT. This chain connects TRBV4-3 to TRBJ1-1, with D possibly matching TRBD1 (6 bases). Germline loops: CDR1 LGHNA, CDR2 YSLEER. The CDR3 contains 15 residues. V gave up 4 bases and J gave up 2 bases, with 14 bases separating them.

The chain has TRBV4-3 and TRBJ2-7, with 8 bases identical to TRBD2. CDR1 is LGHNA, CDR2 YSLEER, per germline. Trimming cost V 0 bases and J 5 bases; bases outside gene matches: 9. The length of the CDR3 is 16 residues. The CDR3 DNA sequence: TGCGCCAGCAGCCAAGAACCAGCGGGGGCCCGAGACGAGCAGTACTTC. Translation gives CASSQEPAGARDEQYF.

The rearrangement uses TRBV5-5 and TRBJ1-4; D not certain. V was trimmed by 5 bases and J by 0 bases, leaving 8 bases between them. The CDR3 contains 14 residues. CDR1 is SGHKS, CDR2 YYEKEE, per germline (reference sequence). This CDR3 reads CASSGPTTNEKLFF. The CDR3 DNA sequence: TGTGCCAGCAGTGGGCCCACAACTAATGAAAAACTGTTTTTT.

The chain carries TRBV6-5 and TRBJ1-1; D unresolved. The ends were cut back, 2 bases at V and 4 bases at J, with 11 bases in the middle. The CDR3 totals 14 residues. Germline V lookup: CDR1 MNHEY, CDR2 SVGAGI. The DNA of the CDR3 is TGTGCCAGCAGTTACGGGGAACGGGGCACTGAAGCTTTCTTT. Translation: CASSYGERGTEAFF.

This chain connects TRBV4-3 to TRBJ1-2, with 8 bases lining up with TRBD1. CDR1 and CDR2 from the germline V gene are LGHNA and YSLEER. CDR3 length: 19 amino acids. The J segment lost 8 bases and the V segment lost 0 bases, leaving 20 bases of the junction unmatched. CDR3 protein: CASSQEVDRDIVLARGYTF. CDR3 coding DNA: TGCGCCAGCAGCCAAGAGGTGGACAGGGACATCGTCCTAGCGCGCGGCTACACCTTC.

This clone was found a few times. The rearrangement uses TRBV28 and TRBJ1-1; D ambiguous. V was pared by 3 bases and J by 0 bases, with 14 bases between. The CDR3 is made up of 16 amino acids. The germline V gene encodes CDR1 MDHEN and CDR2 SYDVKM. The CDR3, as DNA: TGTGCCAGCAGTTTTTCCGGACTGAGCCTGAACACTGAAGCTTTCTTT. Protein: CASSFSGLSLNTEAFF. Full variable domain (rest looked up from reference TRBV28 and TRBJ1-1): DVKVTQSSRYLVKRTGEKVFLECVQDMDHENMFWYRQDPGLGLRLIYFSYDVKMKEKGDIPEGYSVSREKKERFSLILESASTNQTSMYLCASSFSGLSLNTEAFFGQGTRLTVV.

This clone came up once. The V and J genes are TRBV4-1 and TRBJ1-1; D gene unclear. V dropped 0 bases and J dropped 12 bases, with 14 bases sitting between them. The CDR3 sequence is 13 residues long. Germline-derived CDR1 and CDR2 are MGHRA and YSYEKL. The CDR3 DNA sequence: TGCGCCAGCAGCCAAGATAAGGGAGCCGGGACTTTCTTT. Its protein product is CASSQDKGAGTFF.

The chain has TRBV6-6 and TRBJ2-5, with TRBD1 matching over 10 bases. After removal of 10 bases from V and 5 bases from J, the junction contained 10 bases not matched to a gene. Germline CDR1 and CDR2: MNHNY and SVGAGI (reference sequence). This CDR3 has 14 residues. The CDR3 region has the DNA TGTGCCACCCGAGGGACAGGGGTTTCGGAGACCCAGTACTTC. The encoded protein is CATRGTGVSETQYF.

Notes on this clone: One end of the junction varies from germline; a read error may be responsible. Other DNA sequences in the same sample also yield this CDR3. This chain uses TRBV30 with TRBJ2-1; unclear D gene. Germline assignment: CDR1 GTSNPN and CDR2 SVGIG (reference sequence). This CDR3 spans 14 amino acids. CDR3 protein: CAWSKEIVNNEQFF. The CDR3 nucleotides are TGCGCCTGGAGTAAGGAGATAGTTAACAATGAGCAGTTCTTC.

The chain employs TRBV6-6 and TRBJ2-5; 10 bases line up with TRBD2. The CDR3 contains 15 residues. Germline trimming cut 10 bases from V and 2 bases from J; bases unmatched to any gene: 10. Germline CDR1 MNHNY, CDR2 SVGAGI (reference sequence). This chain's CDR3 is CATFKAGGSQETQYF. Written as DNA, the CDR3 is TGTGCCACTTTTAAAGCGGGGGGGTCTCAAGAGACCCAGTACTTC.

V is TRBV11-3 and J is TRBJ2-3, with TRBD1 matching 7 bases. The CDR3 is made up of 16 amino acids. Germline V gives CDR1 SGHNT, CDR2 YENEEA. Trimming removed 1 base from V and 2 bases from J; junction bases left unmatched: 6. The CDR3 DNA follows: TGTGCCAGCAGCTTAGGTCTGGGACAGACCACAGATACGCAGTATTTT. Translating it yields CASSLGLGQTTDTQYF.

Concerning this clone: At the DNA level, this CDR3 is encoded by other sequences in the same sample as well. V usage is TRBV7-9 and J usage is TRBJ2-7; no reliable D call. Trimming left V 2 bases short and J 4 bases short, with 3 bases between. The CDR3 is 11 amino acids. Germline-derived CDR1 and CDR2 are SEHNR and FQNEAQ (reference sequence). CDR3 region: CASSLSYEQYF. For the CDR3, the DNA is TGTGCCAGCAGCTTATCTTACGAGCAGTACTTC.

This clone came up once. The CDR3 loop is CASSYDRLSYEQYF. In DNA, the CDR3 is TGCGCCAGCAGCTACGACAGGCTCTCCTACGAGCAGTACTTC. The chain couples TRBV4-3 to TRBJ2-7; the D gene is possibly TRBD1 (6 bases). The V gene's germline CDR1 is LGHNA and CDR2 YSLEER. Trimming shortened V by 5 bases and J by 0 bases, and 11 bases separated the two germline ends. This CDR3 has 14 amino acids.

The gene calls are TRBV5-4 and TRBJ2-2; D remains unclear. The CDR3 totals 13 residues. The V gene lost 0 bases and the J gene lost 6 bases, with 6 bases spanning the gap. Germline lookup yields CDR1 SGHNT and CDR2 YYREEE (reference sequence). The CDR3 sequence is CASSLGAAGELFF. DNA of the CDR3: TGTGCCAGCAGCTTGGGGGCCGCCGGGGAGCTGTTTTTT.

This clone was observed a single time. The CDR3 DNA follows: TGTGCCAGCAGTTTAAGCTGGGAGATGAACACTGAAGCTTTCTTT. It yields the protein CASSLSWEMNTEAFF. The chain joins TRBV6-6 to TRBJ1-1; D ambiguous. The V end lost 4 bases, the J end lost 0 bases, and 12 bases lay between the germline ends. Germline values: CDR1 MNHNY, CDR2 SVGAGI (reference sequence). The CDR3 has 15 residues.

The chain is built from TRBV7-3 and TRBJ2-2; TRBD1 agrees at 7 bases. The CDR3 loop spans 16 amino acids. Germline CDR1 reads SGHTA; CDR2 reads FQGTGA. V shed 2 bases and J 4 bases; nucleotides not matched to a gene: 7. CDR3 sequence reads: CASSLSGTDTTGELFF. DNA of the CDR3: TGTGCCAGCAGCTTATCCGGGACAGACACCACCGGGGAGCTGTTTTTT.

The V and J genes are TRBV6-5 and TRBJ2-1; 8 bases align to TRBD2. The V gene's germline CDR1 is MNHEY and CDR2 SVGAGI. V dropped 5 bases and J dropped 15; count of bases not matched to a gene: 9. This CDR3 is built from 12 residues. CDR3 DNA sequence: TGTGCCAGCAGTACCCCAGCGGGAGTGATGTTCTTC. This encodes CASSTPAGVMFF.

The table lists this clone with a few counts. The chain is built from TRBV18 and TRBJ2-7; 9 bases agree with TRBD2. The CDR3 is 16 amino acids. CDR1 is KGHSH, CDR2 LQKENI, per germline. V lost 2 bases to trimming and J lost 4 bases; unmatched junction nucleotides: 9. The CDR3 loop reads CASSPGPSGDQYEQYF. CDR3 DNA sequence: TGTGCCAGCTCACCAGGGCCTAGCGGGGATCAATACGAGCAGTACTTC.

J is TRBJ1-4 and V is TRBV11-3, with D maybe TRBD1 (5 bases). Trimming stripped 3 bases from V and 0 bases from J, with 11 bases between. The germline V gene has CDR1 SGHNT and CDR2 YENEEA. CDR3 length: 16 residues. CDR3 loop: CASSLEGFSTNEKLFF. CDR3 in DNA: TGTGCCAGCAGCTTGGAGGGGTTTTCAACTAATGAAAAACTGTTTTTT.

The sample holds one count of this clone. V and J are TRBV27 and TRBJ1-1; no definite D call. The CDR3 consists of 14 residues. Germline-derived CDR1 and CDR2 are MNHEY and SMNVEV (reference sequence). The ends were cut back, 0 bases at V and 5 bases at J, with 10 bases in the middle. Here the CDR3 DNA reads TGTGCCAGCAGTTTATCAGGGCGAGGGACTGAAGCTTTCTTT. Its translation is CASSLSGRGTEAFF.

The rearrangement joins TRBV11-2 to TRBJ2-7, with a weak D call TRBD1 (5 bases). The ends were cut back, 3 bases at V and 1 base at J, with 13 bases in the middle. CDR1 SGHAT and CDR2 FQNNGV come from the germline V gene. This CDR3 has 15 amino acids. This CDR3 reads CASSFSLGASYEQYF. CDR3 nucleotide sequence: TGTGCCAGCAGCTTTTCCCTTGGGGCTTCCTACGAGCAGTACTTC.

J is TRBJ1-1 and V is TRBV30; TRBD1 matches at 12 bases. The V and J ends lost 1 base and 0 bases, in that order; junction bases with no gene match: 15. Looked up from germline, CDR1 is GTSNPN and CDR2 is SVGIG (reference sequence). This CDR3 has 20 amino acids. CDR3 protein: CAWSEGILKGQGAMNTEAFF. The CDR3 DNA follows: TGTGCCTGGAGTGAGGGAATTCTGAAGGGACAGGGGGCGATGAACACTGAAGCTTTCTTT.

The chain has TRBV15 and TRBJ2-1; TRBD2 is a possible D gene (7 bases). The CDR3 runs to 14 residues. Germline V gene sequence: CDR1 LNHNV, CDR2 YYDKDF (reference sequence). Trimming removed 1 base from V and 9 bases from J, with 13 bases in between. The CDR3 here is CATSRGGGVGEQFF. CDR3 coding DNA: TGTGCCACCAGCAGAGGAGGGGGGGTCGGTGAGCAGTTCTTC. The full variable domain, rest sourced from reference TRBV15 and TRBJ2-1, is DAMVIQNPRYQVTQFGKPVTLSCSQTLNHNVMYWYQQKSSQAPKLLFHYYDKDFNNEADTPDNFQSRRPNTSFCFLDIRSPGLGDTAMYLCATSRGGGVGEQFFGPGTRLTVL.